This T cell receptor beta chain derives from a study of blood T cells in healthy people across ages. Then a second PCR, running about 6 to 11 cycles, was carried out with a sample-barcoded 5' primer and a J-beta primer mix. TCRdb re-analysed the 5' RACE reads in MiXCR, keeping a single row per CDR3 protein. Among fewer than 1.5 million distinct CDR3 sequences listed, 40% to 50% were seen once. The sequence came from a woman under 30 in good health. Sequenced input: blood.

The CDR3 sequence: CASSLEIAWEGDTNTGELFF. The CDR3 bases are TGTGCCAGCAGCTTAGAAATAGCTTGGGAGGGGGACACGAACACCGGGGAGCTGTTTTTT. The rearrangement links TRBV11-3 to TRBJ2-2; D may be TRBD2 (7 bases). CDR3 length: 20 residues. The germline V gene has CDR1 SGHNT and CDR2 YENEEA. V lost 0 bases to trimming and J lost 0 bases, with 20 bases between them.